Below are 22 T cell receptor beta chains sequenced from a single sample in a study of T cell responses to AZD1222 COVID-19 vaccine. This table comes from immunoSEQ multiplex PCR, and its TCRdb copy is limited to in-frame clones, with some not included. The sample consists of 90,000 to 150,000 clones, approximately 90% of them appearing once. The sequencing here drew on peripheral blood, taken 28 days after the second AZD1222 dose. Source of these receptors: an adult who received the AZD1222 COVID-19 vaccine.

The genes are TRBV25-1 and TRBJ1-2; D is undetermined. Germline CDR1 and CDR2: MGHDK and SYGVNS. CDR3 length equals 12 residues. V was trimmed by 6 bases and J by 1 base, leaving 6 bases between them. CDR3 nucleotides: TGTGCCAGCAGCGGTATTAACTATGGCTACACCTTC. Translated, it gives CASSGINYGYTF.

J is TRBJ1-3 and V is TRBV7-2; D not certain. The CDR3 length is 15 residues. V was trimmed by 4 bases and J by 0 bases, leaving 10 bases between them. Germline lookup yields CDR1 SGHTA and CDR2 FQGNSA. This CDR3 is CASSSDGVSGNTIYF. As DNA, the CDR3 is TGTGCCAGCAGCTCCGATGGGGTCTCTGGAAACACCATATATTTT.

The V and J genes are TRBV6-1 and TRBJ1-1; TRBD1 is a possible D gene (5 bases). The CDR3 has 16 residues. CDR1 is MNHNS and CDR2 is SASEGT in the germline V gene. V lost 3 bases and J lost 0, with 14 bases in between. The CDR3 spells CASSDFGGIMNTEAFF. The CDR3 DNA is TGTGCCAGCAGTGATTTTGGGGGGATCATGAACACTGAAGCTTTCTTT.

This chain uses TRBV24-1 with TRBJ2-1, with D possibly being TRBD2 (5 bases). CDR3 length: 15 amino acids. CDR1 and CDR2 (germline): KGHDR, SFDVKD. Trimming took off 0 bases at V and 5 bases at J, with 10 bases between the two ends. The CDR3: CATSDLQVGNNEQFF. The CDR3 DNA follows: TGTGCCACCAGTGATTTGCAAGTCGGGAACAATGAGCAGTTCTTC.

Here the CDR3 reads CASSYSWEPGNTIYF. CDR3 in DNA: TGTGCCAGCAGTTACTCTTGGGAACCTGGAAACACCATATATTTT. V and J are TRBV6-5 and TRBJ1-3; D is undetermined. This CDR3 has 15 residues. Looked up from germline, CDR1 is MNHEY and CDR2 is SVGAGI. V gave up 0 bases and J gave up 2 bases, with 8 bases separating them.

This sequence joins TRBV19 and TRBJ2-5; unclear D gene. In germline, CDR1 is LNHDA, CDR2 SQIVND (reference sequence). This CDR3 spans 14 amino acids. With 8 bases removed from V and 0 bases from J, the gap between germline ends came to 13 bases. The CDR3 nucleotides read TGTGCCAGTCAAGAAGGAGCCGACCAAGAGACCCAGTACTTC. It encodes CASQEGADQETQYF.

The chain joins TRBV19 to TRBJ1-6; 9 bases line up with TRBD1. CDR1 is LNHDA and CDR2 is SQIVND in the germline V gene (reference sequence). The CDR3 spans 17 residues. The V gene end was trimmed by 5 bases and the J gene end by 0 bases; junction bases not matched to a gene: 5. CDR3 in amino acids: CASSHDRGSSYNSPLHF. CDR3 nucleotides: TGTGCCAGTAGTCATGACAGGGGGAGCTCCTATAATTCACCCCTCCACTTT. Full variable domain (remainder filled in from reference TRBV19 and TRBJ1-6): DGGITQSPKYLFRKEGQNVTLSCEQNLNHDAMYWYRQDPGQGLRLIYYSQIVNDFQKGDIAEGYSVSREKKESFPLTVTSAQKNPTAFYLCASSHDRGSSYNSPLHFGNGTRLTVT.

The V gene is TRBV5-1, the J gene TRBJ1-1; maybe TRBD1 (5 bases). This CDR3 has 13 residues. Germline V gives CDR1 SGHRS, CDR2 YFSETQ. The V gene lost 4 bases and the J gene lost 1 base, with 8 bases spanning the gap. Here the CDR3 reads CASSKDRNTEAFF. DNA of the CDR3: TGCGCCAGCAGCAAAGACAGGAACACTGAAGCTTTCTTT.

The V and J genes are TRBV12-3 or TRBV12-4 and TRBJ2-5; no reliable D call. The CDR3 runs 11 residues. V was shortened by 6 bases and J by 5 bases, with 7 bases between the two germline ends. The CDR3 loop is CASRRGETQYF. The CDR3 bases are TGTGCCAGCAGACGCGGCGAGACCCAGTACTTC.

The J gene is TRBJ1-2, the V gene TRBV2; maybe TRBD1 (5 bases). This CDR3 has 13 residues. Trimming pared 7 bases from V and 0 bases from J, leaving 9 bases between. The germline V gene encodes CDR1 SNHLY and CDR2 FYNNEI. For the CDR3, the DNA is TGTGCCAGCAACCAGGGAGCTAACTATGGCTACACCTTC. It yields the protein CASNQGANYGYTF.

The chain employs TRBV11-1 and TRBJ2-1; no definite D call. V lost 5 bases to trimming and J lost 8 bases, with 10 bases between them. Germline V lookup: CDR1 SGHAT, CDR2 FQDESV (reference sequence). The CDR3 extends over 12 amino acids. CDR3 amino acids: CASSPFEDEQFF. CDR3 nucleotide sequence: TGTGCCAGCAGCCCGTTTGAGGATGAGCAGTTCTTC.

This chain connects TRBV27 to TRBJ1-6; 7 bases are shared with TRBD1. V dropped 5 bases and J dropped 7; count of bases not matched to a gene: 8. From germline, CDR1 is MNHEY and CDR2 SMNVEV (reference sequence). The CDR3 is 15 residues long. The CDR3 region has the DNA TGTGCCAGCAGTCCAGACAGGGTAGGGAATTCACCCCTCCACTTT. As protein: CASSPDRVGNSPLHF.

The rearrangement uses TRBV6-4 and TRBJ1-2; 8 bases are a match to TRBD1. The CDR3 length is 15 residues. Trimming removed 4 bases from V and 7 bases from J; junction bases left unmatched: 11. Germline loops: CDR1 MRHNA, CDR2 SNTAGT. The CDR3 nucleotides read TGTGCCAGCAGTGCCCATACGACAGGGGTTGGTGGCTACACCTTC. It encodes CASSAHTTGVGGYTF.

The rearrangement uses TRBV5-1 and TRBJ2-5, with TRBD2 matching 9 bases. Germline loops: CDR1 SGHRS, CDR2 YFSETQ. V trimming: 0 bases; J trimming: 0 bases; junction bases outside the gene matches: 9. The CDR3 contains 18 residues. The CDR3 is CASSLAFVSSGDQETQYF. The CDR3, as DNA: TGCGCCAGCAGCTTGGCTTTTGTGTCTAGCGGGGACCAAGAGACCCAGTACTTC.

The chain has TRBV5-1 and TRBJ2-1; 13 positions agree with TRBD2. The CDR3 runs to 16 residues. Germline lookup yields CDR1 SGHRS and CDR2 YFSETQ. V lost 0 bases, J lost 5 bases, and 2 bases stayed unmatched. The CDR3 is CASSLGLAGGHNEQFF. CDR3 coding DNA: TGCGCCAGCAGCTTGGGACTAGCGGGGGGTCACAATGAGCAGTTCTTC. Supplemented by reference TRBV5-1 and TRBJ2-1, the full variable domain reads KAGVTQTPRYLIKTRGQQVTLSCSPISGHRSVSWYQQTPGQGLQFLFEYFSETQRNKGNFPGRFSGRQFSNSRSEMNVSTLELGDSALYLCASSLGLAGGHNEQFFGPGTRLTVL.

The CDR3 loop reads CASSNLRDRAEETQYF. CDR3 in DNA: TGTGCCAGTAGTAACCTCCGAGACAGGGCCGAAGAGACCCAGTACTTC. The V and J genes are TRBV19 and TRBJ2-5; 7 nucleotides match TRBD1. The CDR3 is made up of 16 amino acids. Germline V gene sequence: CDR1 LNHDA, CDR2 SQIVND (reference sequence). Germline trimming cut 4 bases from V and 3 bases from J; bases unmatched to any gene: 11.

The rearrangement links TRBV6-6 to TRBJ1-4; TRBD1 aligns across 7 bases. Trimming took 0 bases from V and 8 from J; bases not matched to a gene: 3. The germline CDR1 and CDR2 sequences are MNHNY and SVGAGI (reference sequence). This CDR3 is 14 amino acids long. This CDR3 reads CASSYSQGREKLFF. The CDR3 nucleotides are TGTGCCAGCAGTTACTCACAGGGGAGGGAAAAACTGTTTTTT.

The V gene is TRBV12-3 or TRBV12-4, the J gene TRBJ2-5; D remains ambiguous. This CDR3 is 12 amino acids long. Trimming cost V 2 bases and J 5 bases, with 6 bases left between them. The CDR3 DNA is TGTGCCAGCAGTTTAAGTAGGGAGACCCAGTACTTC. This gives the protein CASSLSRETQYF.

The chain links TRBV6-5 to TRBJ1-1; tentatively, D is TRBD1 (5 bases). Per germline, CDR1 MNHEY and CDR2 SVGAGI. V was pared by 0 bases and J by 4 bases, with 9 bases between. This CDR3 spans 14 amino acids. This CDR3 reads CASSYSQGVTEAFF. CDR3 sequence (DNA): TGTGCCAGCAGTTACTCACAAGGGGTCACTGAAGCTTTCTTT.

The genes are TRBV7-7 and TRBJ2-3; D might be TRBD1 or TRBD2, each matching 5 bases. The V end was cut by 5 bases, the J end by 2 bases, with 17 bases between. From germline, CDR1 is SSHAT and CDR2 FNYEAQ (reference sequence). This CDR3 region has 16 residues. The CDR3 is CASSPDGTVPTDTQYF. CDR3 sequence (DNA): TGTGCCAGCAGCCCGGACGGGACGGTCCCCACAGATACGCAGTATTTT.

The CDR3 coding sequence is TGTGCCAGCAGCCGACCCCGAGGGGTCTGCGGCTACACCTTC. Its translation is CASSRPRGVCGYTF. The gene calls are TRBV3-1 (or the pseudogene TRBV3-2) and TRBJ1-2, with a possible D match to TRBD1 (5 bases). The CDR3 sequence is 14 residues long. The V gene's germline CDR1 is LGHDT and CDR2 YNNKEL (reference sequence). V lost 4 bases and J 8 bases, leaving 17 bases between the germline ends.

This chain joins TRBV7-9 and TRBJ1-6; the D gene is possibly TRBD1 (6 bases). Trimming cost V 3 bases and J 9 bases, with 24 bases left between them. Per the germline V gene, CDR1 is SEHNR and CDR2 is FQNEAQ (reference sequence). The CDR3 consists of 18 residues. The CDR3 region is CASSFVAAQGLSGSPLHF. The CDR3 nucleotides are TGTGCCAGCAGCTTTGTAGCGGCCCAGGGGCTTAGTGGTTCACCCCTCCACTTT.